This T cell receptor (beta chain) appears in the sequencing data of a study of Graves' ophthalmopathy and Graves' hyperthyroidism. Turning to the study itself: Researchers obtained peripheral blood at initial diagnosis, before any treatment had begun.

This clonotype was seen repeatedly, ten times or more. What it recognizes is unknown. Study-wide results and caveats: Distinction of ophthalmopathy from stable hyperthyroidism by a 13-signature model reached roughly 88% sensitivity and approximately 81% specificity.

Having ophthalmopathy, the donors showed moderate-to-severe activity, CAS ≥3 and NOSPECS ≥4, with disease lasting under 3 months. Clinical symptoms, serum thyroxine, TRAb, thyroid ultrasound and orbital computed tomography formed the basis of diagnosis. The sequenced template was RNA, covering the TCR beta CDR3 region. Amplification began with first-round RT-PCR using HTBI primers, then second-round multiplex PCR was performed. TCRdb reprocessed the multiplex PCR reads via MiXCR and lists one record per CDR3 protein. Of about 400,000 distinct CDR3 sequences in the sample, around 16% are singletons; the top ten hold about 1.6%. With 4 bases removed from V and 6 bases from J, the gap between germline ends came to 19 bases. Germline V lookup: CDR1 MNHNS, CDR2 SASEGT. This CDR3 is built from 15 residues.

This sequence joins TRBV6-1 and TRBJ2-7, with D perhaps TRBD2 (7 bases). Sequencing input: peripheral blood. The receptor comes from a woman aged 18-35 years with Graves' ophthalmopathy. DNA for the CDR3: TGTGCCAGCAGTGCCGGGGGGCCCAAACTTGTCGAGCAGTACTTC. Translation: CASSAGGPKLVEQYF.